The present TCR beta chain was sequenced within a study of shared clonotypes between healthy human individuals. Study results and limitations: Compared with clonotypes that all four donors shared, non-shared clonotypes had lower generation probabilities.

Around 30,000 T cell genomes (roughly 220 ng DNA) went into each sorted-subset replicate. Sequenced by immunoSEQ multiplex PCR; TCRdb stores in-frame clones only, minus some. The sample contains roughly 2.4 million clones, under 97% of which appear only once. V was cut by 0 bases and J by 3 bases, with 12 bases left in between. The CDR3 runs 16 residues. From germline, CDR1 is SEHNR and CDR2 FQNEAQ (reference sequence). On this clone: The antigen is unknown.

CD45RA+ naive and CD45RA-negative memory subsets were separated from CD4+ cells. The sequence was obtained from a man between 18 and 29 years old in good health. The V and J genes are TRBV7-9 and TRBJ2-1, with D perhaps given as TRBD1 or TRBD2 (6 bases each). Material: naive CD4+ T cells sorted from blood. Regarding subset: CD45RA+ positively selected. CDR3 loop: CASSLAGGVSYNEQFF. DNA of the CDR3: TGTGCCAGCAGCTTAGCGGGGGGCGTAAGCTACAATGAGCAGTTCTTC. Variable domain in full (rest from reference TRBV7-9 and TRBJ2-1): DTGVSQNPRHKITKRGQNVTFRCDPISEHNRLYWYRQTLGQGPEFLTYFQNEAQLEKSRLLSDRFSAERPKGSFSTLEIQRTEQGDSAMYLCASSLAGGVSYNEQFFGPGTRLTVL.